Listed below are T cell receptor beta chains from one sample, sequenced in a study of cytomegalovirus exposure and HLA in healthy donors. Profiling relied on immunoSEQ multiplex PCR, and the TCRdb table lists in-frame clones only, not all of them. The repertoire includes 250,000 to 350,000 clones, roughly 90% of them detected once, and around 4.2% sits in the top ten. Input material: PBMCs. These TCRs come from a man between 35 and 55 years old in good health and CMV-seropositive. The CDR3 runs from the conserved cysteine through the conserved F or W. D genes are given only for firm matches. Size values are once, few and many counts, or a class for expanded clones, and some rows have none.

V gene: TRBV2; D gene: TRBD1; clone size: .; J gene: TRBJ2-5; CDR3 protein: CASSDATTGEETQYF; CDR3 DNA: TGTGCCAGCAGCGACGCTACGACAGGGGAAGAGACCCAGTACTTC
V gene: TRBV11-1; D gene: TRBD2; clone size: .; J gene: TRBJ2-7; CDR3 protein: CASSHKGLASYEQYF; CDR3 DNA: TGTGCCAGCAGCCACAAGGGACTAGCGAGCTACGAGCAGTACTTC
V gene: TRBV28; D gene: .; clone size: few; J gene: TRBJ2-1; CDR3 protein: CASSALSFGNEQFF; CDR3 DNA: TGTGCCAGCAGTGCTTTGAGCTTTGGCAATGAGCAGTTCTTC
V gene: TRBV10-3; D gene: TRBD1; clone size: .; J gene: TRBJ1-2; CDR3 protein: CAISERDRGGYGYTF; CDR3 DNA: TGTGCCATCAGTGAGCGAGACAGGGGTGGCTATGGCTACACCTTC
V gene: TRBV28; D gene: TRBD1; clone size: .; J gene: TRBJ2-7; CDR3 protein: CASKTGGGYYEQYF; CDR3 DNA: TGTGCCAGCAAAACAGGGGGCGGATATTACGAGCAGTACTTC
V gene: TRBV7-6; D gene: .; clone size: few; J gene: TRBJ1-1; CDR3 protein: CASSSPGENTEAFF; CDR3 DNA: TGTGCCAGCAGTTCCCCTGGAGAGAACACTGAAGCTTTCTTT
V gene: TRBV14; D gene: TRBD2; clone size: .; J gene: TRBJ2-1; CDR3 protein: CASSQERLAGYNEQFF; CDR3 DNA: TGTGCCAGCAGCCAAGAACGACTAGCGGGGTACAATGAGCAGTTCTTC
V gene: TRBV7-3; D gene: .; clone size: .; J gene: TRBJ2-1; CDR3 protein: CASSLGDWGNEQFF; CDR3 DNA: TGTGCCAGCAGCTTAGGGGACTGGGGCAATGAGCAGTTCTTC
V gene: TRBV19; D gene: TRBD1; clone size: .; J gene: TRBJ2-5; CDR3 protein: CASSPRGRGMAETQYF; CDR3 DNA: TGTGCCAGTAGTCCCCGGGGCAGGGGGATGGCAGAGACCCAGTACTTC
V gene: TRBV28; D gene: TRBD2; clone size: .; J gene: TRBJ2-2; CDR3 protein: CASSPILLAGGYGELFF; CDR3 DNA: TGTGCCAGCAGTCCGATACTACTAGCGGGAGGGTACGGGGAGCTGTTTTTT
V gene: TRBV7-3; D gene: TRBD2; clone size: once; J gene: TRBJ2-1; CDR3 protein: CASSLTSRLAGNEQFF; CDR3 DNA: TGTGCCAGCAGCTTAACGTCGAGACTAGCGGGGAATGAGCAGTTCTTC
V gene: TRBV19; D gene: TRBD1; clone size: .; J gene: TRBJ1-1; CDR3 protein: CASSRDRGGNTEAFF; CDR3 DNA: TGTGCCAGTAGCCGGGACAGGGGGGGGAACACTGAAGCTTTCTTT
V gene: TRBV27; D gene: .; clone size: .; J gene: TRBJ1-5; CDR3 protein: CASSRGGNNQPQHF; CDR3 DNA: TGTGCCAGCAGTAGGGGCGGGAACAATCAGCCCCAGCATTTT
V gene: TRBV21-1; D gene: .; clone size: .; J gene: TRBJ2-3; CDR3 protein: CASSKEKLAEGSTDTQYF; CDR3 DNA: TGTGCCAGCAGCAAAGAAAAACTAGCGGAGGGATCCACAGATACGCAGTATTTT
V gene: TRBV15; D gene: TRBD1; clone size: .; J gene: TRBJ2-1; CDR3 protein: CATSRGGTGAHEQFF; CDR3 DNA: TGTGCCACCAGCAGAGGTGGGACAGGGGCTCATGAGCAGTTCTTC
V gene: TRBV27; D gene: TRBD1; clone size: .; J gene: TRBJ2-2; CDR3 protein: CASSLPGTGENTGELFF; CDR3 DNA: TGTGCCAGCAGCCTCCCCGGGACAGGAGAGAACACCGGGGAGCTGTTTTTT
V gene: TRBV27; D gene: TRBD2; clone size: .; J gene: TRBJ2-7; CDR3 protein: CASSLQGGRFYEQYF; CDR3 DNA: TGTGCCAGCAGTTTGCAGGGCGGGAGATTCTACGAGCAGTACTTC
V gene: TRBV14; D gene: .; clone size: .; J gene: TRBJ2-3; CDR3 protein: CASSQVPGVRTDTQYF; CDR3 DNA: TGTGCCAGCAGCCAAGTGCCGGGAGTAAGGACAGATACGCAGTATTTT
V gene: TRBV5-4; D gene: .; clone size: once; J gene: TRBJ2-7; CDR3 protein: CASSLEGSNREQYF; CDR3 DNA: TGTGCCAGCAGCTTGGAGGGGTCAAATCGCGAGCAGTACTTC
V gene: TRBV4-1; D gene: TRBD2; clone size: .; J gene: TRBJ2-7; CDR3 protein: CASSQEAGTRSYEQYF; CDR3 DNA: TGCGCCAGCAGCCAAGAGGCCGGGACTAGGTCCTACGAGCAGTACTTC
V gene: TRBV7-9; D gene: TRBD2; clone size: .; J gene: TRBJ2-5; CDR3 protein: CASILGTSGDLPQYF; CDR3 DNA: TGTGCCAGCATCCTCGGGACTAGCGGGGACTTGCCCCAGTACTTC
V gene: TRBV5-1; D gene: .; clone size: .; J gene: TRBJ2-7; CDR3 protein: CASSPLYEQYF; CDR3 DNA: TGCGCCAGCAGCCCGTTATACGAGCAGTACTTC
V gene: TRBV19; D gene: .; clone size: few; J gene: TRBJ1-1; CDR3 protein: CASSMFSGTNTEAFF; CDR3 DNA: TGTGCCAGTAGTATGTTCTCAGGAACGAACACTGAAGCTTTCTTT
V gene: TRBV4-1; D gene: TRBD2; clone size: few; J gene: TRBJ2-7; CDR3 protein: CASSQEVPAGAYEQYF; CDR3 DNA: TGCGCCAGCAGCCAAGAGGTACCAGCGGGAGCCTACGAGCAGTACTTC
V gene: TRBV5-6; D gene: .; clone size: .; J gene: TRBJ2-1; CDR3 protein: CASSLTLRSSYNEQFF; CDR3 DNA: TGTGCCAGCAGCTTGACTCTCCGGAGCTCCTACAATGAGCAGTTCTTC
V gene: TRBV2; D gene: TRBD1; clone size: .; J gene: TRBJ1-1; CDR3 protein: CASSEYRGNTEAFF; CDR3 DNA: TGTGCCAGCAGTGAATACAGGGGGAACACTGAAGCTTTCTTT
V gene: TRBV9; D gene: TRBD2; clone size: .; J gene: TRBJ2-2; CDR3 protein: CASSPAGGPNTGELFF; CDR3 DNA: TGTGCCAGCAGCCCAGCGGGAGGCCCGAACACCGGGGAGCTGTTTTTT
V gene: TRBV18; D gene: TRBD1; clone size: .; J gene: TRBJ1-4; CDR3 protein: CASSPPGQGREKLFF; CDR3 DNA: TGTGCCAGCTCACCACCGGGACAGGGGAGAGAAAAACTGTTTTTT
V gene: TRBV9; D gene: TRBD1; clone size: .; J gene: TRBJ1-1; CDR3 protein: CASSPMTGRTEAFF; CDR3 DNA: TGTGCCAGCAGCCCGATGACAGGGAGGACTGAAGCTTTCTTT
V gene: TRBV10-1; D gene: TRBD1; clone size: .; J gene: TRBJ1-1; CDR3 protein: CASSEGPSRGRDTEAFF; CDR3 DNA: TGCGCCAGCAGTGAAGGACCTTCTAGGGGGCGCGACACTGAAGCTTTCTTT
V gene: TRBV11-3; D gene: TRBD2; clone size: .; J gene: TRBJ2-7; CDR3 protein: CASSGWGGEQYF; CDR3 DNA: TGTGCCAGCAGCGGGTGGGGGGGCGAGCAGTACTTC
V gene: TRBV5-1; D gene: .; clone size: .; J gene: TRBJ2-2; CDR3 protein: CASSLAGVNPGELFF; CDR3 DNA: TGCGCCAGCAGCTTGGCGGGAGTGAACCCCGGGGAGCTGTTTTTT
V gene: TRBV28; D gene: TRBD1; clone size: .; J gene: TRBJ2-7; CDR3 protein: CASRQTGWDSYEQYF; CDR3 DNA: TGTGCCAGCAGACAGACAGGGTGGGACTCCTACGAGCAGTACTTC
V gene: TRBV27; D gene: TRBD2; clone size: .; J gene: TRBJ2-1; CDR3 protein: CASRPISGRVDEQFF; CDR3 DNA: TGTGCCTCCCGACCTATTAGCGGGAGAGTCGATGAGCAGTTCTTC
V gene: TRBV19; D gene: .; clone size: .; J gene: TRBJ2-3; CDR3 protein: CASSPLVAVGTDTQYF; CDR3 DNA: TGTGCCAGTAGTCCCCTAGTTGCTGTCGGCACAGATACGCAGTATTTT
V gene: TRBV11-2; D gene: TRBD1; clone size: .; J gene: TRBJ2-7; CDR3 protein: CASSDLRDRATGEQYF; CDR3 DNA: TGTGCCAGCAGCGACTTACGAGACAGGGCTACCGGCGAGCAGTACTTC
V gene: TRBV5-1; D gene: TRBD2; clone size: .; J gene: TRBJ2-5; CDR3 protein: CASSLGLAGGDEYF; CDR3 DNA: TGCGCCAGCAGCTTGGGATTAGCGGGAGGGGACGAGTACTTC
V gene: TRBV5-1; D gene: TRBD1; clone size: .; J gene: TRBJ2-7; CDR3 protein: CASSFGQGFSYEQYF; CDR3 DNA: TGCGCCAGCAGCTTCGGACAGGGATTCTCCTACGAGCAGTACTTC
V gene: TRBV6-5; D gene: .; clone size: .; J gene: TRBJ1-6; CDR3 protein: CASSYSLNSPLHF; CDR3 DNA: TGTGCCAGCAGTTACTCCCTGAATTCACCCCTCCACTTT
V gene: TRBV27; D gene: .; clone size: .; J gene: TRBJ2-1; CDR3 protein: CASSLRIQSQLVNEQFF; CDR3 DNA: TGTGCCAGCAGTTTACGCATTCAAAGTCAATTAGTCAATGAGCAGTTCTTC
V gene: TRBV6-1; D gene: .; clone size: few; J gene: TRBJ1-4; CDR3 protein: CASSEGRTATNEKLFF; CDR3 DNA: TGTGCCAGCAGTGAAGGCAGAACAGCAACTAATGAAAAACTGTTTTTT
V gene: TRBV5-6; D gene: TRBD1; clone size: .; J gene: TRBJ1-4; CDR3 protein: CASSLIRDRAEKLFF; CDR3 DNA: TGTGCCAGCAGCTTGATCCGGGACAGGGCTGAAAAACTGTTTTTT